A selection of T cell receptor beta chains follows, all from one sample in a study of OX40 agonist ivuxolimab in advanced cancers. Some clones are missing from TCRdb's copy, which holds only in-frame ones; the method was immunoSEQ multiplex PCR. The repertoire holds over 85,000 clones, with about four fifths as singletons. The sample here was CD4+ or CD8+ T cells sorted from blood, taken in a trial of the OX40 agonist ivuxolimab. The receptors come from an adult with an advanced solid tumor such as melanoma, head and neck, liver or kidney cancer. The CDR3 runs from the conserved cysteine through the conserved F or W. D genes are given only for firm matches. Only part of the rows carry a size: once, few, many, or a class if the clone is expanded.

J gene	V gene	clone size	D gene	CDR3 DNA	CDR3 protein
TRBJ2-2	TRBV27	.	TRBD1	TGTGCCAGCAGTGGACACAGGGGAGGGGAGCTGTTTTTT	CASSGHRGGELFF
TRBJ1-1	TRBV15	.	.	TGTGCCACCAGCAGAGATCACACTAACACTGAAGCTTTCTTT	CATSRDHTNTEAFF
TRBJ1-3	TRBV7-2	.	.	TGTGCCAGCAGCCCCTTGGTCCAAACTGGAAACACCATATATTTT	CASSPLVQTGNTIYF
TRBJ2-4	TRBV4-1	.	TRBD1	TGCGCCAGCAGCCAGGGAGGGACAGGGAAAAACATTCAGTACTTC	CASSQGGTGKNIQYF
TRBJ1-1	TRBV27	.	TRBD1	TGTGCCAGCAGTCCGGCCGGGACAGTGAACACTGAAGCTTTCTTT	CASSPAGTVNTEAFF
TRBJ1-2	TRBV29-1	.	.	TGCAGCACACTGACAGGAGCTAACTATGGCTACACCTTC	CSTLTGANYGYTF
TRBJ2-5	TRBV5-1	.	TRBD2	TGCGCCAGCAGCTTGGTTCCTAGCGGGGGGCCTGGGGAGACCCAGTACTTC	CASSLVPSGGPGETQYF
TRBJ1-5	TRBV7-2	.	.	TGTGCCAGCAGCTTAGGTCGGTATCAGCCCCAGCATTTT	CASSLGRYQPQHF
TRBJ2-2	TRBV27	.	.	TGTGCCAGCAGTTTATTCCCGACGCCGAACACCGGGGAGCTGTTTTTT	CASSLFPTPNTGELFF
TRBJ2-7	TRBV5-1	once	TRBD1	TGCGCCAGCAGCTTCGGGACAGGGTCAAGGGAGCAGTACTTC	CASSFGTGSREQYF
TRBJ2-7	TRBV7-2	.	TRBD2	TGTGCCAGCAGCTTGATAGGACTAGCGGGAGCCGGGAGCTCCTACGAGCAGTACTTC	CASSLIGLAGAGSSYEQYF
TRBJ1-1	TRBV29-1	once	.	TGCAGCGTTGTCGGGGGGCTGAAAACTGAAGCTTTCTTT	CSVVGGLKTEAFF
TRBJ2-3	TRBV5-4	.	.	TGTGCCAGCAGCTTGAGGCGGGGCACAGATACGCAGTATTTT	CASSLRRGTDTQYF
TRBJ2-5	TRBV5-6	.	.	TGTGCCAGCAGCCCACGGGGCCAAGAGACCCAGTACTTC	CASSPRGQETQYF
TRBJ2-1	TRBV28	.	.	TGTGCCAGCAGTTCTCTCGGGGGGCGTATGAACAATGAGCAGTTCTTC	CASSSLGGRMNNEQFF
TRBJ2-2	TRBV15	.	TRBD2	TGTGCCACCAGCAGGGGTCCTGGCGGGAGGATAACCGGGGAGCTGTTTTTT	CATSRGPGGRITGELFF
TRBJ2-7	TRBV7-2	.	.	TGTGCCAGCAGCGGATCTCCTTCCTACGAGCAGTACTTC	CASSGSPSYEQYF
TRBJ2-7	TRBV2	.	.	TGTGCCGCCCTAATTGACAGGATGCGTTACGAGCAGTACTTC	CAALIDRMRYEQYF
TRBJ2-7	TRBV29-1	.	.	TGCAGCGTCGGACTCTTCTCCTACGAGCAGTACTTC	CSVGLFSYEQYF